The clone carrying this T cell receptor beta chain turned up a few times. Antigen specificity is unknown. The data were taken from a study of T cells in Graves' hyperthyroidism and ophthalmopathy. The study excluded patients with uncontrolled infection, other autoimmune disease, pregnancy or lactation. Using RNA transcripts as the source, TCR beta CDR3 regions were amplified. The HTBI primer set drove a first-round RT-PCR of the TCR CDR3. Using its own MiXCR run on the multiplex PCR reads, TCRdb lists one record per CDR3 protein. Of about 550,000 distinct CDR3 sequences listed, less than 25% are singletons. Germline V lookup: CDR1 SGHTA, CDR2 FQGTGA. The CDR3 spans 16 residues. With 8 bases removed from V and 0 bases from J, the gap between germline ends came to 17 bases. Whole-study findings and limits: A model of 13 V-J pairs discriminated ophthalmopathy from stable hyperthyroidism. In blood, most of the thyroid clonotypes expanded above 0.001 were also present. Median prediction lead before ophthalmopathy onset was 6.5 months with the model.

This TCR was recovered from a man aged 18 to 30 with Graves' hyperthyroidism. Sample: blood. The J gene is TRBJ1-3, the V gene TRBV7-3; D perhaps matches TRBD1 (6 bases). CDR3 protein: CASGEGQSPSGNTIYF. DNA for the CDR3: TGTGCCAGCGGTGAAGGACAGAGCCCCTCTGGAAACACCATATATTTT.